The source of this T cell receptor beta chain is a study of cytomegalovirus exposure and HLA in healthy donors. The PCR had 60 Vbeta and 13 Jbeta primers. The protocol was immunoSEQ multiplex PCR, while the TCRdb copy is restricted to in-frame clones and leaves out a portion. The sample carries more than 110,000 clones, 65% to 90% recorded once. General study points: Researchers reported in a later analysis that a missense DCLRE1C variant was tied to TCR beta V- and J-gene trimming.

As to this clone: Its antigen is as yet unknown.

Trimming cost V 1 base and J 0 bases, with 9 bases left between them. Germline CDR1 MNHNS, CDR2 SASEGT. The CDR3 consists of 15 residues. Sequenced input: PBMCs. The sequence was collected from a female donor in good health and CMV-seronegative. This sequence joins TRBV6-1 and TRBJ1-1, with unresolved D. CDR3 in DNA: TGTGCCAGCAGTGAAGAGGGAGGGATGAACACTGAAGCTTTCTTT. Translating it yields CASSEEGGMNTEAFF.